This TCR beta chain was identified in a study of blood T cell repertoires in COVID-19. TCRdb's copy holds only in-frame clones and misses some; the assay was immunoSEQ multiplex PCR. The sample carries more than 300,000 clones, 87% recorded once. The CDR3 is 16 residues long. Germline V gives CDR1 SGHTA, CDR2 FQGNSA. V was pared by 5 bases and J by 3 bases, with 19 bases between. The study counted Cohort 3 donors as recovered given two negative PCRs, clearance, or symptom resolution. This chain links TRBV7-2 with TRBJ1-2, with a tentative D call TRBD1 (6 bases). This clonotype was sampled from a woman in her 30s who had recovered from COVID-19. The sample taken for sequencing was PBMCs or T cells enriched from blood (not recorded which). CDR3 nucleotide sequence: TGTGCCAGCAGCACTCAAGGCGGGGGCGTGCACTATGGCTACACCTTC. Its translation: CASSTQGGGVHYGYTF.